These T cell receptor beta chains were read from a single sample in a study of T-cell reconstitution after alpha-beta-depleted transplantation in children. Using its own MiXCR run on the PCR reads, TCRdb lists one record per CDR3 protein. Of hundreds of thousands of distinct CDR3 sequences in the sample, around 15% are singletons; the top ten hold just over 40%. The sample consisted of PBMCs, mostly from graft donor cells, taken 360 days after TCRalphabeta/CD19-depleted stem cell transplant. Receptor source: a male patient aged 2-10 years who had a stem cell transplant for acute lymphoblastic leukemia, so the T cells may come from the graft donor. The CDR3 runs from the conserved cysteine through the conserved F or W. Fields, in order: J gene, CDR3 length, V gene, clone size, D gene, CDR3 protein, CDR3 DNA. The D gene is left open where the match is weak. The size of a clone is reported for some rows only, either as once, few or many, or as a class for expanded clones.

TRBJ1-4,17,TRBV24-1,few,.,CATSDSPADRKNEKLFF,TGTGCCACCAGTGATTCCCCCGCCGACAGGAAGAATGAAAAACTGTTTTTT
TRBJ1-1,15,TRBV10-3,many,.,CAISDFAGMNTEAFF,TGTGCCATCAGTGATTTCGCCGGGATGAACACTGAAGCTTTCTTT
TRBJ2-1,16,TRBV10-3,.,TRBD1,CAISAGTGGSYNEQFF,TGTGCCATCAGTGCCGGGACAGGGGGCTCCTACAATGAGCAGTTCTTC
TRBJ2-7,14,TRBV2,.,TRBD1,CATSRQGASYEQYF,TGTGCCACCTCACGACAGGGGGCTTCCTACGAGCAGTACTTC
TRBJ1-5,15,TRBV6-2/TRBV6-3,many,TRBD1,CASSLDRGSWQPQHF,TGTGCCAGCAGCCTTGACAGGGGGTCCTGGCAGCCCCAGCATTTT
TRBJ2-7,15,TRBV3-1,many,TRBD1,CASSQGLRAGGWQYF,TGTGCCAGCAGCCAAGGGCTGAGGGCAGGGGGCTGGCAGTACTTC
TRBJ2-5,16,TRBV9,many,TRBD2,CASTPTSGRAGETQYF,TGTGCCAGCACCCCGACTAGCGGGAGGGCCGGGGAGACCCAGTACTTC
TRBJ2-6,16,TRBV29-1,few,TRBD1,CSPKGTGASGANVLTF,TGCAGCCCGAAGGGGACAGGGGCCTCTGGGGCCAACGTCCTGACTTTC
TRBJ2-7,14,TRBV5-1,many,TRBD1,CASSIRDRGYEQYF,TGCGCCAGCAGCATCCGGGACAGGGGTTACGAGCAGTACTTC
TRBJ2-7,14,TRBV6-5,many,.,CASSSLAASYEQYF,TGTGCCAGCAGTTCGTTGGCAGCCTCCTACGAGCAGTACTTC
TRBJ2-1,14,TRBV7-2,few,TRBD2,CASSLVGLAGKQFF,TGTGCCAGCAGCTTAGTTGGACTAGCGGGGAAGCAGTTCTTC
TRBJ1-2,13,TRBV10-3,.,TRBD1,CAIGQVGTYGYTF,TGTGCCATCGGACAGGTCGGGACGTATGGCTACACCTTC
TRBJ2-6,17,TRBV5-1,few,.,CASSYRGLSSGANVLTF,TGCGCCAGCAGCTATAGGGGTCTGTCCTCTGGGGCCAACGTCCTGACTTTC
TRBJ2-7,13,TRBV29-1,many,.,CSVVGEPPYEQYF,TGCAGCGTTGTTGGAGAGCCACCCTACGAGCAGTACTTC
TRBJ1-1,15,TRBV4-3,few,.,CASSQDIRGATEAFF,TGCGCCAGCAGCCAAGATATAAGGGGGGCCACTGAAGCTTTCTTT
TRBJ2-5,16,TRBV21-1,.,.,CASSIEREVPKGTQYF,TGTGCCAGCAGCATTGAGCGGGAGGTACCCAAGGGGACCCAGTACTTC
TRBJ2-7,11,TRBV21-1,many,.,CASSPSLEQYF,TGTGCCAGCAGCCCGAGCTTGGAGCAGTACTTC
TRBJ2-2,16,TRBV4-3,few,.,CASSQEETGRTGELFF,TGCGCCAGCAGCCAAGAGGAGACCGGTCGGACCGGGGAGCTGTTTTTT
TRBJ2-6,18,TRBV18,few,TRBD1,CASSPRFEGASGANVLTF,TGTGCCAGCTCACCACGGTTTGAGGGGGCGTCTGGGGCCAACGTCCTGACTTTC
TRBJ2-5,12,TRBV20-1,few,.,CSASWQQETQYF,TGCAGTGCTAGTTGGCAGCAAGAGACCCAGTACTTC
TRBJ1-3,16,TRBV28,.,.,CASSPREGYSGNTIYF,TGTGCCAGCAGCCCCCGAGAGGGCTACTCTGGAAACACCATATATTTT
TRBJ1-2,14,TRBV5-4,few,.,CASSLPDRFRGYTF,TGTGCCAGCAGCTTACCGGACAGATTTAGAGGCTACACCTTC
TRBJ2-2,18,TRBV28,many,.,CASSSSALTGQVAGELFF,TGTGCCAGCAGTTCCTCCGCCCTGACAGGCCAGGTGGCCGGGGAGCTGTTTTTT
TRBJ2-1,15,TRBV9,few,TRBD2,CASSPSGRASNEQFF,TGTGCCAGCAGCCCCAGCGGGAGGGCCAGCAATGAGCAGTTCTTC
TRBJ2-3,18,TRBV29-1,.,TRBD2,CSVVGVRTASGIPDTQYF,TGCAGCGTTGTTGGGGTCAGGACGGCTAGCGGGATCCCAGATACGCAGTATTTT
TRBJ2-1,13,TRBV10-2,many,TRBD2,CATSSGSFNEQFF,TGCGCCACGTCTAGCGGGAGTTTCAATGAGCAGTTCTTC
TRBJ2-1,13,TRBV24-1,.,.,CATSDWRGSEQFF,TGTGCCACCAGTGATTGGAGGGGGTCTGAGCAGTTCTTC
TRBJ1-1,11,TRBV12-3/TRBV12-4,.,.,CASSLGVEAFF,TGTGCCAGCAGTTTGGGGGTGGAAGCTTTCTTT
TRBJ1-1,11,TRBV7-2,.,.,CASSPVREAFF,TGTGCCAGCAGCCCCGTTCGTGAAGCTTTCTTT
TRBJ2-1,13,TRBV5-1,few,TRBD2,CASSLALAGGEFF,TGCGCCAGCAGCTTGGCACTAGCGGGAGGGGAGTTCTTC
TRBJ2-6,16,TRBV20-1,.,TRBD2,CSAREGLAPGANVLTF,TGCAGTGCTAGAGAGGGACTAGCTCCTGGGGCCAACGTCCTGACTTTC
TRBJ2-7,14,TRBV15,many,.,CATSRDLRAGEQYF,TGTGCCACCAGCAGAGATCTCAGGGCCGGCGAGCAGTACTTC
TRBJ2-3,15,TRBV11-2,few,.,CASSLYGGDTDTQYF,TGTGCCAGCAGCTTATATGGCGGGGACACAGATACGCAGTATTTT
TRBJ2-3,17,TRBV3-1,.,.,CASSQEGTPRVRYTQYF,TGTGCCAGCAGCCAAGAAGGGACCCCCCGCGTCCGGTATACGCAGTATTTT
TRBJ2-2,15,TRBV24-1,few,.,CATSDPRAYTGELFF,TGTGCCACCAGTGACCCCCGTGCCTACACCGGGGAGCTGTTTTTT
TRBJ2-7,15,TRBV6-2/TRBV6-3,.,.,CASTLALSATYEQYF,TGTGCCAGCACCCTGGCGTTATCGGCCACCTACGAGCAGTACTTC
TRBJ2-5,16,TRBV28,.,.,CASSLWLAHPRETQYF,TGTGCCAGCAGTTTATGGTTAGCGCACCCTCGGGAGACCCAGTACTTC
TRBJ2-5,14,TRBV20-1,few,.,CSARRRGRGETQYF,TGCAGTGCTAGGAGGAGGGGGCGTGGAGAGACCCAGTACTTC
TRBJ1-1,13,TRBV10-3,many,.,CAISGGYTGEAFF,TGTGCCATCAGTGGTGGATACACGGGGGAAGCTTTCTTT
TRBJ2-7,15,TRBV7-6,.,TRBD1,CASSSAGQGFSEQYF,TGTGCCAGCAGCTCGGCGGGACAGGGTTTCTCCGAGCAGTACTTC
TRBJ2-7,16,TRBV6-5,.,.,CASSYTPSARPYEQYF,TGTGCCAGCAGTTACACCCCGTCAGCGCGTCCCTACGAGCAGTACTTC
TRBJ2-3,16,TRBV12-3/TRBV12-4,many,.,CASSQSGARPTDTQYF,TGTGCCAGCTCCCAATCAGGGGCTAGACCCACAGATACGCAGTATTTT